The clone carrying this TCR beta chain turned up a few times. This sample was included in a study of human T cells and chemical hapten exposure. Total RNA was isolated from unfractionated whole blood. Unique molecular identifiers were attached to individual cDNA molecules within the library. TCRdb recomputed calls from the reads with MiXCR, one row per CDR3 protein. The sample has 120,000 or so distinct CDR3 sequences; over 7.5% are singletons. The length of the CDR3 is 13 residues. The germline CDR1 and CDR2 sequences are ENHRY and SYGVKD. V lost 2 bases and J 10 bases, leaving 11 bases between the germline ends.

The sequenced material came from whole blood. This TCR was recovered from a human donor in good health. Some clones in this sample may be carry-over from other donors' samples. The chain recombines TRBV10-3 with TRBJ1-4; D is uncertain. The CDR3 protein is CAISELGSGKLFF. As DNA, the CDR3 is TGTGCCATCAGTGAGCTCGGTTCTGGAAAACTGTTTTTT.